This T cell receptor (beta chain) was retrieved from a study of blood T cell repertoires in COVID-19. At the level of the study: Sites across the United States, Italy and Spain contributed samples from acute and convalescent COVID-19. T cells, B-cell-depleted T cells, or PBMCs supplied cDNA or gDNA.

Between the trimmed V and J ends, which lost 7 bases and 2 bases, there was a span of 19 bases. Germline lookup yields CDR1 MNHEY and CDR2 SMNVEV (reference sequence). The CDR3 runs 16 residues. Only in-frame clones appear in the TCRdb table, and some are missing; sequencing was by immunoSEQ multiplex PCR. This table has about 76,000 clones, approximately 83% appearing once. This clone showed up just a few times. The source of this sequence is a man of 80 years or more with acute or convalescent COVID-19. V gene TRBV27 combines with J gene TRBJ2-3; D may be TRBD2 (7 bases). Sequencing was done on a sample of peripheral blood. CDR3 in amino acids: CASKGHKGGITDTQYF. The DNA of the CDR3 is TGTGCCAGCAAGGGCCATAAGGGGGGGATCACAGATACGCAGTATTTT.